The 2 T cell receptor beta chains in this list originate from one sample, sequenced in a study of regulatory T cells in long-lasting Graves disease. The sample's time point: newly diagnosed GD, antithyroid drugs for less than 3 months. Extracted PBMC RNA gave rise to the TCR library. For TCR beta, libraries came from iRepertoire HTBI primers and Arm-PCR of CDR3 regions. TCRdb called the multiplex PCR reads again in MiXCR, with one record for every CDR3 protein. The table records 200,000 to 300,000 distinct CDR3 sequences, 20% of them present only once. The starting material was peripheral blood mononuclear cells (PBMCs), obtained at new diagnosis, from a patient treated with antithyroid drugs. Every receptor here comes from a female donor with Graves disease.

This clonotype was seen at least ten times. The J gene is TRBJ1-2, the V gene TRBV4-3; 7 nucleotides align to TRBD1. The ends lost 3 bases at V and 0 bases at J; junction bases unmatched: 7. This CDR3 is 16 amino acids long. CDR1 is LGHNA, CDR2 YSLEER, per germline. The DNA for the CDR3 is TGCGCCAGCAGCCAGGGGCGACAGGGCTCTAACTATGGCTACACCTTC. It is translated as CASSQGRQGSNYGYTF.

For this clonotype: A far larger clone is just one base off, so this is likely a read error. The J gene is TRBJ2-3, the V gene TRBV7-2; 10 bases line up with TRBD2. Germline V CDR1 and CDR2: SGHTA, FQGNSA. The CDR3 runs to 14 residues. CDR3 region: CASSLPISGRAVYF. CDR3 in DNA: TGTGCCAGCAGCTTGCCTATCAGCGGGAGGGCGGTGTACTTC.